This T cell receptor (beta chain) was recorded in a study of response to subunit inactivated influenza vaccine (dated 2018 in TCRdb). Looking at the study overall: The study used deep quantitative T cell receptor repertoire profiling to track responses to a trivalent subunit inactivated influenza vaccine.

As for this clonotype: The target of this receptor is not known. Base qualities are not provided; no much larger clone lies one nucleotide away.

Broad study findings and their caveats: It was suggested by the authors that each seasonal influenza vaccination may recruit only a limited number of new T cells.

The method behind the library was RT-PCR. The run used an Illumina HiSeq 2500. The public reads were quality trimmed at Q25 with fastp and then assembled into clones with MiXCR by TCRdb, keeping productive beta chains. Under each unique CDR3 protein, matching rows form one entry showing the most common genes and DNA. The sample contains hundreds of thousands of distinct CDR3 sequences, approximately 18% of them found a single time. The ten largest account for roughly 10% of the sample. The cysteine opens and the phenylalanine closes a CDR3 of 14 amino acids. Only CDR3 DNA is held: 42 bases, read in frame from base 1. Reading the germline V gene gives CDR1 ENHRY and CDR2 SYGVKD. V was cut back by 6 bases and J by 3 bases, leaving a gap of 14 bases between them.

In this chain, TRBV10-3 is recombined with TRBJ2-5, with the identity of the D gene unclear. Source: PBMCs from blood, taken around 5 days after vaccination. This sequence was found in a man aged 45-65 years who received an inactivated influenza vaccine. Donor details come from another sample of the same person, matched by shared clones. The CDR3 region: CAISVAGNKETQYF. The DNA sequence follows: TGTGCCATCAGCGTAGCCGGAAACAAAGAGACCCAGTACTTC.